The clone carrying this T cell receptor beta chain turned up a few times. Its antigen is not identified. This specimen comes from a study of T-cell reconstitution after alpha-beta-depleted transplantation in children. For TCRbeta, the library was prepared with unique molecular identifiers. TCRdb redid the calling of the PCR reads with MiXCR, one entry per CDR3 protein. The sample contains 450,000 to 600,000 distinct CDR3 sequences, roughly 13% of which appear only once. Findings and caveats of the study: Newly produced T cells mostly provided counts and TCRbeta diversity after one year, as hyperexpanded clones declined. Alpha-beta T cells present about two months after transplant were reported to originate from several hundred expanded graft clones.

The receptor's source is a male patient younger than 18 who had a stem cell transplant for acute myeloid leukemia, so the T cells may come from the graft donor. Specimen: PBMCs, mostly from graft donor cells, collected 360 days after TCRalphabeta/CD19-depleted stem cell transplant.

The CDR3 is CASSKGGQTIEQYF. For the CDR3, the DNA is TGTGCCAGCTCGAAGGGGGGGCAAACGATCGAGCAGTACTTC. J is TRBJ2-7 and V is TRBV18, with D perhaps matching TRBD2 (7 bases). The CDR3 runs 14 residues. Per germline, CDR1 KGHSH and CDR2 LQKENI. Trimming removed 6 bases from V and 6 bases from J, with 18 bases in between.